A selection of T cell receptor beta chains follows, all from one sample in a study of T cell changes during pregnancy in multiple sclerosis. Profiled with immunoSEQ multiplex PCR; TCRdb holds only in-frame clones, not every one. In the table there are some 94,000 clones, 92% of which are singletons. Here the sequenced sample was peripheral blood, taken in the first trimester of pregnancy. These receptors were obtained from a female donor with multiple sclerosis, enrolled in a pregnancy study. Each CDR3 is given with its conserved first and last residue. Fields, in order: V gene, clone size, D gene, J gene, CDR3 protein. A D gene is named only where the DNA matches it firmly. Clone size, where shown, is once, few, many, or a class for clones that have expanded.

v_call: TRBV6-6
clone_size: -
d_call: -
j_call: TRBJ2-1
cdr3_aa: CASVNSYNEQFF

v_call: TRBV19
clone_size: -
d_call: TRBD1
j_call: TRBJ1-5
cdr3_aa: CASSSPTGYNQPQHF

v_call: TRBV5-1
clone_size: once
d_call: -
j_call: TRBJ2-7
cdr3_aa: CASSLGPTGEQYF

v_call: TRBV27
clone_size: -
d_call: -
j_call: TRBJ1-4
cdr3_aa: CASSLSGSEKLFF

v_call: TRBV5-1
clone_size: -
d_call: TRBD1
j_call: TRBJ1-1
cdr3_aa: CASSLAGGGNTEAFF

v_call: TRBV11-2
clone_size: -
d_call: -
j_call: TRBJ2-7
cdr3_aa: CASSLVRGTPARVYEQYF

v_call: TRBV7-6
clone_size: -
d_call: TRBD2
j_call: TRBJ2-3
cdr3_aa: CASSSSGRVDTQYF

v_call: TRBV19
clone_size: -
d_call: -
j_call: TRBJ2-1
cdr3_aa: CASTRGYADNEQFF

v_call: TRBV5-6
clone_size: -
d_call: -
j_call: TRBJ2-1
cdr3_aa: CASSLGLPPEQFF

v_call: TRBV9
clone_size: -
d_call: -
j_call: TRBJ1-1
cdr3_aa: CASSVELNTEAFF

v_call: TRBV5-5
clone_size: -
d_call: TRBD1
j_call: TRBJ1-2
cdr3_aa: CASSFSGDRGNYGYTF

v_call: TRBV6-5
clone_size: -
d_call: -
j_call: TRBJ2-5
cdr3_aa: CASSSPLGGIETQYF

v_call: TRBV15
clone_size: once
d_call: TRBD1
j_call: TRBJ1-1
cdr3_aa: CATSIDRVGTEAFF

v_call: TRBV18
clone_size: -
d_call: -
j_call: TRBJ2-1
cdr3_aa: CASSPRREQTNEQFF